The entry that follows covers one T cell receptor (beta chain) sequence. The CDR3 has 13 amino acids. The germline CDR1 and CDR2 sequences are MDHEN and SYDVKM. V was pared by 6 bases and J by 4 bases, with 10 bases between. This table comes from immunoSEQ multiplex PCR, and its TCRdb copy is limited to in-frame clones, with some not included. This sample yields hundreds of thousands of clones, of which approximately 84% are seen a single time; 1.5% to 2% belongs to the top ten. The sample is drawn from a study of blood T cell repertoires in COVID-19. The sequenced sample was PBMCs or T cells enriched from blood (not recorded which). The TCR was taken from a middle-aged man who had recovered from COVID-19. The chain is built from TRBV28 and TRBJ2-1; D possibly corresponds to TRBD1 (6 bases). The CDR3 sequence is CASRRQGYNEQFF. As DNA, the CDR3 is TGTGCCAGCAGGCGGCAGGGGTACAATGAGCAGTTCTTC.